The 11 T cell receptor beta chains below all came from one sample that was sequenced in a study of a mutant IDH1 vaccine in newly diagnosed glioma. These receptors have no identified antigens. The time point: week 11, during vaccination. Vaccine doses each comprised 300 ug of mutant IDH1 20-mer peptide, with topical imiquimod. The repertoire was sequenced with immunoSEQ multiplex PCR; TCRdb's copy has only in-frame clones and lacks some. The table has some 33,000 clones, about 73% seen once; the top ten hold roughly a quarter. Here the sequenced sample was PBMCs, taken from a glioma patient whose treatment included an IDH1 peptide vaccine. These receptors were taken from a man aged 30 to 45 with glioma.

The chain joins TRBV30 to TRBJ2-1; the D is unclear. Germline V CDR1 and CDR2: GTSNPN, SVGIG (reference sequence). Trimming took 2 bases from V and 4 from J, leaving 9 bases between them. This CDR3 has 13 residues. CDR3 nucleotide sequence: TGTGCCTGGAGTAGCGCCCGTTACAATGAGCAGTTCTTC. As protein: CAWSSARYNEQFF.

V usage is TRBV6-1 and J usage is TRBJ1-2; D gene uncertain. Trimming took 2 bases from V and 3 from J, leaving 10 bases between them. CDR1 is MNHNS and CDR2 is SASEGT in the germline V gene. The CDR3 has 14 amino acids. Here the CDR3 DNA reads TGTGCCAGCAGTGAATCGGGAGGCGACTATGGCTACACCTTC. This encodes CASSESGGDYGYTF.

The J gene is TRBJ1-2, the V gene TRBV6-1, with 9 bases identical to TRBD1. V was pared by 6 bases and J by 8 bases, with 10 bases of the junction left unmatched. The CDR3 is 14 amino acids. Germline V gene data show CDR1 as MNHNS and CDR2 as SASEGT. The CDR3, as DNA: TGTGCCAGCAGGGAGGGACAGGGCCTCGGGGGCTACACCTTC. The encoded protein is CASREGQGLGGYTF.

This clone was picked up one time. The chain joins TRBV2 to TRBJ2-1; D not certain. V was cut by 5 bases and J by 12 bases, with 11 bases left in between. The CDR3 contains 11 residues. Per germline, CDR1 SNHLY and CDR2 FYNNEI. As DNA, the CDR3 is TGTGCCAGCAGTTCGGCCGCGGTGCAGTTCTTC. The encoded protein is CASSSAAVQFF.

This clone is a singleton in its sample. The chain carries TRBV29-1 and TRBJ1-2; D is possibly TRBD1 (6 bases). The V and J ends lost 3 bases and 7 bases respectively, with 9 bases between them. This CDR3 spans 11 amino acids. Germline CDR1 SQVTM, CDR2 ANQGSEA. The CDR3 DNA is TGCAGCGTTGATTACAGGGTTGGCTACACCTTC. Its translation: CSVDYRVGYTF.

CDR3 sequence: CASSRLAGQDTQYF. The DNA of the CDR3 is TGTGCCAGCAGCCGACTAGCGGGACAAGATACGCAGTATTTT. The V and J genes are TRBV14 and TRBJ2-3; 11 bases are a match to TRBD2. Germline CDR1 and CDR2: SGHDN and FVKESK. Unmatched junction bases numbered 2, after V lost 4 bases and J lost 5 bases. The CDR3 length is 14 residues.

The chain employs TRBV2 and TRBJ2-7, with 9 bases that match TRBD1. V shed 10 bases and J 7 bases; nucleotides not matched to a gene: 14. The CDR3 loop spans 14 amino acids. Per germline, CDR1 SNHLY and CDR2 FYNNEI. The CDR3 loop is CATQGDRGSGEQYF. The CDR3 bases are TGTGCCACCCAAGGAGACAGGGGGTCGGGGGAGCAGTACTTC. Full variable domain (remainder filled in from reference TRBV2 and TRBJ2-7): EPEVTQTPSHQVTQMGQEVILRCVPISNHLYFYWYRQILGQKVEFLVSFYNNEISEKSEIFDDQFSVERPDGSNFTLKIRSTKLEDSAMYFCATQGDRGSGEQYFGPGTRLTVT.

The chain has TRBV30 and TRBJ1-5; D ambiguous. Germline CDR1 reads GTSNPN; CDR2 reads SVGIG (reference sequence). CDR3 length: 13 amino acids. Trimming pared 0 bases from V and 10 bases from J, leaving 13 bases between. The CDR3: CAWSVKVGSPQHF. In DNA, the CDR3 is TGTGCCTGGAGTGTAAAGGTGGGCTCACCCCAGCATTTT.

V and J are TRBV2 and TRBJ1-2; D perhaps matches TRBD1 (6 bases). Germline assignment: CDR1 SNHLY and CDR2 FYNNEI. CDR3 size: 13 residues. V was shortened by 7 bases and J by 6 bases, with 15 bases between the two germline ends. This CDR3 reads CASTQEGGHGYTF. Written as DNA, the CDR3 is TGTGCCAGCACCCAAGAGGGGGGGCATGGCTACACCTTC. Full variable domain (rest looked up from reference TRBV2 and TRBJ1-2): EPEVTQTPSHQVTQMGQEVILRCVPISNHLYFYWYRQILGQKVEFLVSFYNNEISEKSEIFDDQFSVERPDGSNFTLKIRSTKLEDSAMYFCASTQEGGHGYTFGSGTRLTVV.

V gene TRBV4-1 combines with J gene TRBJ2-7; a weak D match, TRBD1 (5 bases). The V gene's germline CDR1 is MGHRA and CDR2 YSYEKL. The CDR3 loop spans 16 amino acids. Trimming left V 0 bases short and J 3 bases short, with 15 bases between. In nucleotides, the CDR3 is TGCGCCAGCAGCCAAGAAAGGCAGGGATCAGGCTACGAGCAGTACTTC. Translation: CASSQERQGSGYEQYF.

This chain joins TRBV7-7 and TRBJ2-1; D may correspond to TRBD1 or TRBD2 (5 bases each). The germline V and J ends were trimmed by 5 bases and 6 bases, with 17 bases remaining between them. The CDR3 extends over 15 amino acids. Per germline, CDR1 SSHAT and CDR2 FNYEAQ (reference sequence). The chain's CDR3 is CASSPSGALGNEQFF. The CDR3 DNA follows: TGTGCCAGCAGCCCCTCCGGGGCGCTCGGCAATGAGCAGTTCTTC.